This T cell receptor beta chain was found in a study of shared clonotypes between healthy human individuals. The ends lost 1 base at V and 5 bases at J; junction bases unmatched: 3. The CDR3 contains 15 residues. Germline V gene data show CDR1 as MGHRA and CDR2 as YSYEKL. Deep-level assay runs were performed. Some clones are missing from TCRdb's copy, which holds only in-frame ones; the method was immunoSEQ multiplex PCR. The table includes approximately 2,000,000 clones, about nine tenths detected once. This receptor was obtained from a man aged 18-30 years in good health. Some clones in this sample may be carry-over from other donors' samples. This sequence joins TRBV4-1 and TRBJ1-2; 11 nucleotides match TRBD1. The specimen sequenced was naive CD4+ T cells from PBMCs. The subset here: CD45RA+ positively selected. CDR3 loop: CASSQGTGGGYGYTF. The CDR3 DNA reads TGCGCCAGCAGCCAAGGGACAGGGGGCGGGTATGGCTACACCTTC.